These 13 T cell receptor beta chains were all obtained from the same sample, sequenced in a study of T cells after yellow fever vaccination. TCRdb recomputed calls from the 5' RACE reads with MiXCR, one row per CDR3 protein. The table has about 550,000 distinct CDR3 sequences, approximately 21% seen once. The material sequenced was PBMCs, taken 15 days after the yellow fever booster vaccination. The receptors derive from a man aged 25-45 years who received the YFV17D yellow fever vaccine.

The gene calls are TRBV7-9 and TRBJ2-2; 8 bases line up with TRBD1. This CDR3 region has 17 residues. The germline CDR1 and CDR2 sequences are SEHNR and FQNEAQ (reference sequence). With V trimmed by 0 bases and J by 7 bases, 10 bases remained unmatched. The CDR3 DNA reads as TGTGCCAGCAGCTTAGCGCCGAAGACAGGGGCCCGCGGGGAGCTGTTTTTT. Protein sequence: CASSLAPKTGARGELFF.

In this sample, this clonotype turned up a few times. The chain uses TRBV4-3 and TRBJ1-5; D is unclear. Trimming removed 3 bases at V and 8 bases at J, with 14 bases between. The germline gives CDR1 LGHNA, CDR2 YSLEER. The CDR3 length is 14 residues. This chain's CDR3 is CASSQVHGMEPQHF. CDR3 bases: TGCGCCAGCAGCCAGGTGCATGGGATGGAGCCCCAGCATTTT.

This chain joins TRBV6-8 and TRBJ1-6; D is possibly TRBD1 (6 bases). CDR3 size: 19 residues. The V and J ends lost 2 bases and 0 bases respectively, with 17 bases between them. Germline loops: CDR1 MNHGY, CDR2 SAAAGT. This chain's CDR3 is CASSYHQGCLSSYNSPLHF. CDR3 bases: TGTGCCAGCAGTTACCACCAGGGGTGCCTGAGCTCCTATAATTCACCCCTCCACTTT.

The J gene is TRBJ2-1, the V gene TRBV4-3; D unresolved. The CDR3 totals 14 residues. Germline CDR1 reads LGHNA; CDR2 reads YSLEER. V was cut by 3 bases and J by 0 bases, with 6 bases left in between. The CDR3 spells CASSQKSSYNEQFF. In DNA, the CDR3 is TGCGCCAGCAGCCAGAAAAGCTCCTACAATGAGCAGTTCTTC.

This clonotype was seen more than once but under ten times. The V gene is TRBV5-5, the J gene TRBJ2-3, with D unresolved. Germline V gene data show CDR1 as SGHKS and CDR2 as YYEKEE (reference sequence). This CDR3 comprises 14 residues. Trimming took off 1 base at V and 2 bases at J, with 8 bases between the two ends. CDR3: CASSLNTDTDTQYF. As DNA, the CDR3 is TGTGCCAGCAGCTTGAACACTGACACAGATACGCAGTATTTT.

The chain uses TRBV5-1 and TRBJ1-3, with 10 bases lining up with TRBD1. Germline V gene sequence: CDR1 SGHRS, CDR2 YFSETQ. V lost 0 bases and J lost 7; bases outside the gene matches: 4. The length of the CDR3 is 15 residues. In DNA, the CDR3 is TGCGCCAGCAGCTTGGACGACAGGGGGCTGAACACCATATATTTT. This codes for CASSLDDRGLNTIYF.

In this sample, this clonotype turned up a few times. This rearrangement joins TRBV25-1 to TRBJ2-1; 13 nucleotides align to TRBD2. V shed 0 bases, J shed 3 bases, and the junction held 5 bases outside the gene matches. Germline lookup yields CDR1 MGHDK and CDR2 SYGVNS. The CDR3 consists of 18 residues. The DNA for the CDR3 is TGTGCCAGCAGTGAATATGGACTAGCGGGAGAGAACTACAATGAGCAGTTCTTC. Translating gives CASSEYGLAGENYNEQFF.

This clonotype was found many times. The CDR3 DNA sequence: TGTGCCAGCAGCGTGGGGGACAGTCTAAATGAGCAGTTCTTC. Its protein is CASSVGDSLNEQFF. The V gene is TRBV7-9, the J gene TRBJ2-1; 7 positions match TRBD1. Germline values: CDR1 SEHNR, CDR2 FQNEAQ (reference sequence). Germline trimming cut 5 bases from V and 7 bases from J; bases unmatched to any gene: 8. This CDR3 is 14 amino acids long.

This clonotype was counted between two and nine times. The CDR3 nucleotides are TGTGCCAGCAGTACCCCTTGGTTTCTTACGGGGGGGCGTGAGCAGTTCTTC. Translating it yields CASSTPWFLTGGREQFF. This rearrangement joins TRBV25-1 to TRBJ2-1, with 8 bases that match TRBD2. The germline CDR1 and CDR2 sequences are MGHDK and SYGVNS. J gave up 9 bases and V 5 bases, and 18 bases lay outside the gene matches. The CDR3 spans 17 residues.

This clonotype was counted a few times. V and J are TRBV5-1 and TRBJ2-1; weak D call: TRBD2 (6 bases). There are 12 residues in the CDR3. V was clipped by 8 bases and J by 6 bases, with 12 bases between them. Germline-derived CDR1 and CDR2 are SGHRS and YFSETQ. The CDR3 DNA reads as TGCGCCAGTATGCGGGATTTCAATGAGCAGTTCTTC. Translated: CASMRDFNEQFF.

CDR3 region: CAISGTHNEQFF. CDR3 nucleotide sequence: TGTGCCATCAGTGGGACGCACAATGAGCAGTTCTTC. The J gene is TRBJ2-1, the V gene TRBV10-3; no clear D. Germline-derived CDR1 and CDR2 are ENHRY and SYGVKD. With 4 bases removed from V and 5 bases from J, the gap between germline ends came to 6 bases. The CDR3 contains 12 residues.

The CDR3 is CASSLISGADTQYF. The CDR3 DNA is TGTGCCAGCAGTTTAATATCAGGAGCGGATACGCAGTATTTT. This chain joins TRBV12-3 or TRBV12-4 and TRBJ2-3; D gene ambiguous. The V and J ends lost 2 bases and 6 bases respectively, with 12 bases between them. The CDR3 runs to 14 residues.

The chain employs TRBV12-3 or TRBV12-4 and TRBJ2-4; D is unclear. This CDR3 region has 14 residues. V was cut by 7 bases and J by 0 bases, with 10 bases left in between. Here the CDR3 DNA reads TGTGCCAGCACCTTAGGCTTAGCCAAAAACATTCAGTACTTC. The encoded protein is CASTLGLAKNIQYF.